The 31 T cell receptor beta chains below all came from one sample that was sequenced in a study of identical twins. MiXCR was run by TCRdb on the 5' RACE reads, yielding one entry per CDR3 protein. The sample carries about 480,000 distinct CDR3 sequences, about 14% recorded once. These data were also reused for a study on yellow fever vaccine responses in identical twins.

Material for sequencing was CD4+ T cells sorted from blood. The source of these receptors is a woman aged 18-29 years in good health.

The chain joins TRBV7-9 to TRBJ2-5; no definite D call. Trimming shortened V by 2 bases and J by 0 bases, and 16 bases separated the two germline ends. Germline V gene lookup returns CDR1 SEHNR and CDR2 FQNEAQ (reference sequence). This CDR3 contains 17 residues. As DNA, the CDR3 is TGTGCCAGCAGCTTACTCGAGGACGCAGAGCACCAAGAGACCCAGTACTTC. Protein sequence: CASSLLEDAEHQETQYF.

V usage is TRBV6-2 or TRBV6-3 and J usage is TRBJ2-7; D possibly corresponds to TRBD1 (5 bases). This CDR3 is built from 12 residues. Germline V gives CDR1 MNHEY, CDR2 SVGEGT. Between the trimmed V and J ends, which lost 5 bases and 3 bases, there was a span of 8 bases. The CDR3 DNA reads as TGTGCCAGCAGTCGACAGATCTACGAGCAGTACTTC. Translated: CASSRQIYEQYF.

This clonotype turned up a few times. The chain has TRBV15 and TRBJ2-7; 10 bases agree with TRBD2. V dropped 8 bases and J dropped 5; count of bases not matched to a gene: 12. Germline V lookup: CDR1 LNHNV, CDR2 YYDKDF (reference sequence). The CDR3 runs 15 residues. CDR3 in amino acids: CATSLPGLARDEQYF. Here the CDR3 DNA reads TGTGCCACCTCACTCCCGGGACTAGCGAGGGACGAGCAGTACTTC.

The rearrangement links TRBV30 to TRBJ1-1, with a possible D match to TRBD1 (5 bases). Trimming took 2 bases from V and 5 from J, leaving 9 bases between them. Germline V gene lookup returns CDR1 GTSNPN and CDR2 SVGIG (reference sequence). This CDR3 region has 12 residues. The CDR3 sequence: CAWSKQETEAFF. CDR3 nucleotides: TGTGCCTGGAGTAAACAGGAGACTGAAGCTTTCTTT.

This rearrangement joins TRBV6-2 or TRBV6-3 to TRBJ2-3, with no clear D. The V and J ends lost 7 bases and 7 bases respectively, with 15 bases between them. Germline CDR1 and CDR2: MNHEY and SVGEGT. The length of the CDR3 is 13 residues. The CDR3 is CASTVSPVNTQYF. The CDR3 region has the DNA TGTGCCAGCACTGTCTCCCCAGTCAATACGCAGTATTTT.

The chain carries TRBV5-1 and TRBJ2-2, with 14 bases identical to TRBD2. Germline V gene data show CDR1 as SGHRS and CDR2 as YFSETQ. Trimming at V came to 4 bases and at J to 1 base, leaving 6 bases not matched to a gene. The CDR3 has 18 amino acids. CDR3 nucleotide sequence: TGCGCCAGCAGCCCGTGGACTAGCGGGAGGATGAACACCGGGGAGCTGTTTTTT. Protein: CASSPWTSGRMNTGELFF.

This clonotype was counted at least ten times. The V gene is TRBV27, the J gene TRBJ2-4, with 12 bases aligning to TRBD1. The CDR3 loop spans 16 amino acids. Germline CDR1 MNHEY, CDR2 SMNVEV (reference sequence). Trimming took 4 bases from V and 8 from J; bases not matched to a gene: 9. The CDR3 loop reads CASSSGQGARLDIQYF. The CDR3 region has the DNA TGTGCCAGCAGTTCGGGACAGGGGGCGCGATTAGACATTCAGTACTTC.

V is TRBV20-1 and J is TRBJ2-6; D uncertain. This CDR3 spans 12 amino acids. V lost 4 bases to trimming and J lost 2 bases, with 3 bases between them. Germline V lookup: CDR1 DFQATT, CDR2 SNEGSKA (reference sequence). CDR3 sequence: CSANPGANVLTF. The CDR3 nucleotides are TGCAGTGCTAATCCTGGGGCCAACGTCCTGACTTTC.

This clonotype was counted only a few times. This chain joins TRBV18 and TRBJ1-1, with 8 bases identical to TRBD1. The ends lost 2 bases at V and 1 base at J; junction bases unmatched: 6. The germline gives CDR1 KGHSH, CDR2 LQKENI. The CDR3 contains 16 residues. CDR3: CASSPGGRGQNTEAFF. In nucleotides, the CDR3 is TGTGCCAGCTCACCAGGGGGCAGGGGGCAGAACACTGAAGCTTTCTTT.

This clonotype came up many times. CDR3 protein: CASSSRTVSGANVLTF. For the CDR3, the DNA is TGTGCCAGCAGCTCTCGGACAGTCTCTGGGGCCAACGTCCTGACTTTC. J is TRBJ2-6 and V is TRBV7-2, with D perhaps TRBD1 (6 bases). CDR3 length: 16 amino acids. Between the trimmed V and J ends, which lost 4 bases and 0 bases, there was a span of 10 bases. Germline V gene sequence: CDR1 SGHTA, CDR2 FQGNSA. Supplemented by reference TRBV7-2 and TRBJ2-6, the full variable domain reads GAGVSQSPSNKVTEKGKDVELRCDPISGHTALYWYRQSLGQGLEFLIYFQGNSAPDKSGLPSDRFSAERTGGSVSTLTIQRTQQEDSAVYLCASSSRTVSGANVLTFGAGSRLTVL.

The rearrangement joins TRBV3-1 to TRBJ2-1; D gene uncertain. Trimming left V 1 base short and J 6 bases short, with 10 bases between. Germline lookup yields CDR1 LGHDT and CDR2 YNNKEL (reference sequence). The CDR3 contains 14 residues. The CDR3 loop is CASSQVDELNEQFF. Written as DNA, the CDR3 is TGTGCCAGCAGCCAAGTCGACGAGCTCAATGAGCAGTTCTTC.

This clonotype was seen a few times. The chain joins TRBV27 to TRBJ2-2, with TRBD2 identical over 13 bases. The CDR3 extends over 19 amino acids. Germline V CDR1 and CDR2: MNHEY, SMNVEV (reference sequence). J was trimmed by 1 base and V by 5 bases; bases with no gene match: 10. This CDR3 is CASSLPSGLAGVNTGELFF. The CDR3 nucleotides are TGTGCCAGCAGTCTACCTTCTGGACTAGCGGGAGTGAACACCGGGGAGCTGTTTTTT.

The V gene is TRBV7-2, the J gene TRBJ2-3; D remains unclear. Germline V gene data show CDR1 as SGHTA and CDR2 as FQGNSA. The length of the CDR3 is 18 residues. The V and J ends lost 0 bases and 2 bases respectively, with 18 bases between them. The CDR3 sequence is CASSLARGALRVTDTQYF. The CDR3, as DNA: TGTGCCAGCAGCTTAGCGAGAGGAGCCCTAAGGGTCACAGATACGCAGTATTTT.

There are a few counts of this clonotype. The rearrangement uses TRBV3-1 and TRBJ1-6; D is undetermined. This CDR3 region has 16 residues. V shed 4 bases and J shed 8 bases, with 18 bases lying between them. Germline V CDR1 and CDR2: LGHDT, YNNKEL (reference sequence). CDR3 nucleotides: TGTGCCAGCAGCCCCCGGGCCCAGATAAGAGATTCACCCCTCCACTTT. This translates into CASSPRAQIRDSPLHF. Supplemented by reference TRBV3-1 and TRBJ1-6, the full variable domain reads DTAVSQTPKYLVTQMGNDKSIKCEQNLGHDTMYWYKQDSKKFLKIMFSYNNKELIINETVPNRFSPKSPDKAHLNLHINSLELGDSAVYFCASSPRAQIRDSPLHFGNGTRLTVT.

The J gene is TRBJ2-3, the V gene TRBV10-3; D is unclear. The CDR3 is made up of 12 amino acids. V was shortened by 4 bases and J by 2 bases, with 4 bases between the two germline ends. CDR1 is ENHRY, CDR2 SYGVKD, per germline. The DNA for the CDR3 is TGTGCCATCAGTGGGGTCACAGATACGCAGTATTTT. Protein product: CAISGVTDTQYF.

In its sample, this clonotype was seen many times. The chain employs TRBV5-6 and TRBJ1-3; D possibly corresponds to TRBD1 (5 bases). V lost 5 bases to trimming and J lost 0 bases, with 9 bases between them. The length of the CDR3 is 14 residues. Looked up from germline, CDR1 is SGHDT and CDR2 is YYEEEE. The CDR3 reads CASRWGSSGNTIYF. CDR3 nucleotide sequence: TGTGCCAGCAGATGGGGGAGCTCTGGAAACACCATATATTTT.

This clonotype has more than one count but fewer than ten. V usage is TRBV30 and J usage is TRBJ2-2; 8 bases map to TRBD1. Germline-derived CDR1 and CDR2 are GTSNPN and SVGIG (reference sequence). V was pared by 7 bases and J by 9 bases, with 7 bases of the junction left unmatched. This CDR3 region has 12 residues. CDR3 amino acids: CASDREPRELFF. The DNA for the CDR3 is TGTGCCTCGGACAGGGAACCCCGGGAGCTGTTTTTT.

J is TRBJ2-7 and V is TRBV5-1; D is uncertain. Trimming took 1 base from V and 1 from J, leaving 6 bases between them. CDR3 length: 13 residues. CDR1 and CDR2 (germline): SGHRS, YFSETQ. The CDR3 coding sequence is TGCGCCAGCAGCTTGTGGCAGTCCTACGAGCAGTACTTC. This sequence encodes CASSLWQSYEQYF.

This chain uses TRBV6-4 with TRBJ2-3; possibly TRBD1 for D (6 bases). Trimming removed 6 bases at V and 6 bases at J, with 16 bases between. CDR3 size: 14 residues. Per the germline V gene, CDR1 is MRHNA and CDR2 is SNTAGT. The CDR3 coding sequence is TGTGCCAGCAGCAGGACAGCCCATAGTGATACGCAGTATTTT. Protein: CASSRTAHSDTQYF.

The chain is built from TRBV6-2 or TRBV6-3 and TRBJ2-1; D might be TRBD2 (5 bases). The CDR3 spans 11 residues. Trimming left V 4 bases short and J 12 bases short, with 10 bases between. From germline, CDR1 is MNHEY and CDR2 SVGEGT. The CDR3 sequence: CASSSSSWQFF. The DNA of the CDR3 is TGTGCCAGCAGTTCGTCTAGCTGGCAGTTCTTC.

This clonotype was seen repeatedly, ten times or more. The chain joins TRBV3-1 to TRBJ2-7; 9 bases line up with TRBD1. Germline values: CDR1 LGHDT, CDR2 YNNKEL (reference sequence). Germline trimming cut 4 bases from V and 5 bases from J; bases unmatched to any gene: 0. This CDR3 comprises 12 residues. CDR3 loop: CASSRTGDEQYF. The CDR3 DNA reads TGTGCCAGCAGCCGGACAGGGGACGAGCAGTACTTC.

The chain uses TRBV7-9 and TRBJ2-7, with 7 bases matching TRBD1. The V and J ends lost 5 bases and 7 bases, in that order; junction bases with no gene match: 14. This CDR3 has 15 amino acids. CDR1 SEHNR and CDR2 FQNEAQ come from the germline V gene (reference sequence). Here the CDR3 reads CASSRRDSRVLEQYF. The CDR3 bases are TGTGCCAGCAGCCGCCGGGACAGCCGCGTTTTAGAGCAGTACTTC.

The chain couples TRBV14 to TRBJ2-7, with 7 nucleotides matching TRBD1. V lost 2 bases and J lost 3; bases outside the gene matches: 4. CDR3 length: 14 residues. Germline loops: CDR1 SGHDN, CDR2 FVKESK. CDR3 protein: CASSQLRDSYEQYF. Written as DNA, the CDR3 is TGTGCCAGCAGCCAACTTAGGGACAGCTACGAGCAGTACTTC.

This clonotype has only a few counts. The chain recombines TRBV19 with TRBJ2-3; 10 bases fit TRBD2. The V gene's germline CDR1 is LNHDA and CDR2 SQIVND (reference sequence). Unmatched junction bases numbered 16, after V lost 7 bases and J lost 6 bases. This CDR3 is built from 17 residues. The CDR3 is CASIPSGGLMTGDTQYF. CDR3 DNA: TGTGCCAGTATCCCTAGCGGGGGTCTCATGACGGGGGATACGCAGTATTTT. Full variable domain (rest looked up from reference TRBV19 and TRBJ2-3): DGGITQSPKYLFRKEGQNVTLSCEQNLNHDAMYWYRQDPGQGLRLIYYSQIVNDFQKGDIAEGYSVSREKKESFPLTVTSAQKNPTAFYLCASIPSGGLMTGDTQYFGPGTRLTVL.

The CDR3 spells CASSGGRIQFF. For the CDR3, the DNA is TGTGCCAGCAGCGGAGGACGGATTCAGTTCTTC. The chain is built from TRBV11-2 and TRBJ2-1; a possible D gene is TRBD2 (5 bases). V shed 5 bases and J shed 13 bases, with 12 bases lying between them. The CDR3 spans 11 residues. The V gene's germline CDR1 is SGHAT and CDR2 FQNNGV.

This clonotype was seen more than once but under ten times. The V call is TRBV12-3 or TRBV12-4, the J call TRBJ2-1; D may be TRBD2 (5 bases). V was trimmed by 7 bases and J by 0 bases, leaving 13 bases between them. This CDR3 has 15 amino acids. In DNA, the CDR3 is TGTGCCAGCAAAGCGGACGTGAGCTCCTACAATGAGCAGTTCTTC. Translation: CASKADVSSYNEQFF.

This clonotype has just a few counts. The V and J genes are TRBV21-1 and TRBJ2-2; the table's D call, TRBD1, has no DNA check behind it. TRBV21-1 is flagged as a pseudogene. The CDR3 consists of 17 residues. CDR3 protein: CASRQYRDSTNTGELFF. The CDR3 nucleotides read TGTGCCAGCAGACAATACCGGGACAGCACGAACACCGGGGAGCTGTTTTTT.

This clonotype was seen repeatedly, ten times or more. The J gene is TRBJ1-5, the V gene TRBV5-1; 8 nucleotides line up with TRBD1. The CDR3 spans 15 residues. Germline trimming cut 1 base from V and 6 bases from J; bases unmatched to any gene: 6. CDR1 is SGHRS, CDR2 YFSETQ, per germline. CDR3 in DNA: TGCGCCAGCAGCTTGTCAGGGGGCGCGGGTCAGCCCCAGCATTTT. Its protein is CASSLSGGAGQPQHF.

The CDR3 protein is CASSLLRAGSYNEQFF. The CDR3 nucleotides are TGTGCCAGCAGCTTACTCCGGGCAGGGTCCTACAATGAGCAGTTCTTC. J is TRBJ2-1 and V is TRBV7-2, with D perhaps matching TRBD1 (5 bases). The CDR3 length is 16 residues. Trimming took 2 bases from V and 1 from J, leaving 12 bases between them. The germline V gene encodes CDR1 SGHTA and CDR2 FQGNSA. Complete variable domain (other parts from reference TRBV7-2 and TRBJ2-1): GAGVSQSPSNKVTEKGKDVELRCDPISGHTALYWYRQSLGQGLEFLIYFQGNSAPDKSGLPSDRFSAERTGGSVSTLTIQRTQQEDSAVYLCASSLLRAGSYNEQFFGPGTRLTVL.

The chain has TRBV12-3 or TRBV12-4 and TRBJ2-3, with 15 bases that match TRBD2. The J segment lost 3 bases and the V segment lost 3 bases, leaving 4 bases of the junction unmatched. The CDR3 is 17 amino acids. The CDR3 loop is CASSLRTSGRVTDTQYF. CDR3 sequence (DNA): TGTGCCAGCAGTTTGAGGACTAGCGGGAGGGTAACAGATACGCAGTATTTT.

This clonotype was detected ten times or more. V and J are TRBV25-1 and TRBJ1-4; D might be TRBD1 (6 bases). The CDR3 runs to 13 residues. V was shortened by 4 bases and J by 8 bases, with 11 bases between the two germline ends. Germline values: CDR1 MGHDK, CDR2 SYGVNS. This CDR3 reads CASSATGLEKLFF. CDR3 coding DNA: TGTGCCAGCAGTGCGACAGGCTTGGAAAAACTGTTTTTT. Using reference TRBV25-1 and TRBJ1-4 for the parts outside the CDR3, the full variable domain is EADIYQTPRYLVIGTGKKITLECSQTMGHDKMYWYQQDPGMELHLIHYSYGVNSTEKGDLSSESTVSRIRTEHFPLTLESARPSHTSQYLCASSATGLEKLFFGSGTQLSVL.